This T cell receptor beta chain was sequenced in a study of shared clonotypes between healthy human individuals (TCRdb year 2020). Context from the whole study: Two women and a few men aged 18 to 49 years were included in the cohort. Different laboratories and diverse techniques were used to prepare libraries and sequence TCR repertoires, to increase sequencing depth and limit assay-specific biases. Blood TCR repertoires of a handful of healthy adults were deeply sequenced to estimate repertoire size and the extent of clonotype sharing between individuals. Each donor's leukapheresis produced roughly between about 0.9 and 9.5 billion PBMCs. The research as a whole found: Because the study included only a small number of donors, the genetic and exposure-history diversity represented was limited. Only blood was sampled, and tissue TCR repertoires likely differ from those in blood. Pairwise subsampling led to the expectation that sequencing depth would affect the degree of clonotype sharing among donors.

This clone has only a few counts. This receptor's antigen is unknown. A read error may explain this, as a much larger clone is one base away. The CDR3 starts with the cysteine, ends with the phenylalanine, and has 13 residues. Only the CDR3 part of the read is kept: 39 bases, read in frame from the first base. From the germline V gene, CDR1 is MRHNA and CDR2 is SNTAGT. Trimming at the junction amounts to 2 bases on V and 4 bases on J, and the germline ends lie 5 bases apart. The donors were healthy, HIV-negative adults who had no recently reported acute infections or vaccinations. All donors were Caucasian adults living in Nashville, Tennessee, USA. For unsorted samples, roughly 91 million PBMCs were counted, and genomic DNA was extracted using the QIAamp DNA Blood Mini kit. After blood collection by leukapheresis, PBMCs were isolated using Ficoll-Histopaque density gradient centrifugation and then cryopreserved in the vapor phase of liquid nitrogen.

TCR CDR3 regions were amplified from genomic DNA by multiplex PCR using the deep immunoSEQ assay. Extracted genomic DNA from each cell subset was distributed evenly across all wells of several immunoSEQ 96-well plates, and each plate was treated as a replicate. Each replicate PCR for unsorted PBMC received 300 to 350 ng genomic DNA, equal to approximately 29,000 T cell genomes. Ten immunoSEQ deep assay plates were used to sequence unsorted PBMC genomic DNA. The purified libraries were quantified using a Qubit 3.0 fluorometer, sized with a Bioanalyzer 2100, and then quantified again using the KAPA Library Quantification kit. Every immunoSEQ 96-well plate was sequenced on a separate single-read 150-cycle Illumina NextSeq 550 flow cell. The study's own analysis went as follows. The immunoSEQ output contained only junctional sequences without quality scores, so filtering could not match that applied to full-length reads. To assign V/J genes and CDR3, sequences were annotated using PyIR, a Python wrapper for IgBLAST v1.9, with IMGT germline references. Reads with weak V/J assignments (E-value above 1e-6), missing CDR3, stop codons, out-of-frame junctions, or ambiguous translated residues were removed. V3J clonotypes were defined as sequences sharing an identical inferred V gene, J gene, and CDR3 amino acid sequence. Percentage overlap between repertoires was calculated by dividing the number of shared unique clonotypes by the size of the smaller repertoire. Richness of each repertoire was evaluated using RTK rarefaction, the Chao1 estimator, and Recon v2.1 estimates of unobserved clonotypes. TCRdb limited this immuneACCESS table to in-frame rearrangements with V and J called. A share of clones is missing; checked studies link under half to unresolved V genes, and the rest is unexplained. V and J calls and clone size are copied from that table; D and trimming were computed from the DNA. The sample table records fewer than 600,000 clones; 70% to 80% of these occur just once. The ten largest clones add up to about 12% of the sample.

The specimen was PBMCs. This TCR was recovered from a woman in her thirties or forties in good health. Some clones in this sample may be carry-over from other donors' samples. Here the chain combines TRBV6-4 and TRBJ2-2; no D gene call is confident. In nucleotide form, the sequence is TGTGCCAGCAGTGACAGGGTCACCGGGGAGCTGTTTTTT. Its product reads: CASSDRVTGELFF.